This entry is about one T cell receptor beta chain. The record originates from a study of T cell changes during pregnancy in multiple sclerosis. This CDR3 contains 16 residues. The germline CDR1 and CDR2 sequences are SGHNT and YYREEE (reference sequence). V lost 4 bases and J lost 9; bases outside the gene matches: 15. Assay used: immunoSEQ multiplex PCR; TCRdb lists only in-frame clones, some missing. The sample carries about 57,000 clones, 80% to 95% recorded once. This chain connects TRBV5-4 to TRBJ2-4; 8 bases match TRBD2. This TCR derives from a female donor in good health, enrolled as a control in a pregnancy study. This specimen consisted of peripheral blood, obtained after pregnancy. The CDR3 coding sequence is TGTGCCAGCAGCCCCACGGGGGGGGGAAAGGGCGGCATTCAGTACTTC. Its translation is CASSPTGGGKGGIQYF. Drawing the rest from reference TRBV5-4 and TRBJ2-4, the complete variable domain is ETGVTQSPTHLIKTRGQQVTLRCSSQSGHNTVSWYQQALGQGPQFIFQYYREEENGRGNFPPRFSGLQFPNYSSELNVNALELDDSALYLCASSPTGGGKGGIQYFGAGTRLSVL.